The 22 T cell receptor beta chains listed next were all sequenced from one sample in a study of T cell changes during pregnancy in multiple sclerosis. Data came from immunoSEQ multiplex PCR; TCRdb stores just in-frame clones and leaves some out. In the table there are 90,000 to 150,000 clones, 93% of which are singletons. The sample in question was peripheral blood, obtained before pregnancy. The receptors originated from a female donor with multiple sclerosis, enrolled in a pregnancy study.

This chain connects TRBV5-1 to TRBJ2-1; 9 bases line up with TRBD2. Germline lookup yields CDR1 SGHRS and CDR2 YFSETQ. CDR3 length: 15 residues. Unmatched junction bases numbered 6, after V lost 0 bases and J lost 8 bases. Here the CDR3 reads CASSLGAGGPHEQFF. The CDR3 DNA reads TGCGCCAGCAGCTTGGGCGCGGGAGGGCCGCATGAGCAGTTCTTC.

The V and J genes are TRBV28 and TRBJ1-1; D is possibly TRBD1 (6 bases). From germline, CDR1 is MDHEN and CDR2 SYDVKM. V was clipped by 5 bases and J by 4 bases, with 20 bases between them. The CDR3 runs to 16 residues. The CDR3 bases are TGTGCCAGCAGTACGCCCCAGGGGACCCACATCACTGAAGCTTTCTTT. It codes for CASSTPQGTHITEAFF.

The rearrangement joins TRBV6-1 to TRBJ2-4, with D possibly being TRBD2 (6 bases). Germline CDR1 MNHNS, CDR2 SASEGT. The V end lost 6 bases, the J end lost 5 bases, and 17 bases lay between the germline ends. The CDR3 totals 15 residues. The CDR3 sequence is CASSGGEGRENIQYF. The CDR3 region has the DNA TGTGCCAGCAGCGGAGGGGAAGGGCGGGAAAACATTCAGTACTTC.

The chain employs TRBV2 and TRBJ1-1; TRBD1 agrees at 8 bases. Germline V lookup: CDR1 SNHLY, CDR2 FYNNEI. V shed 6 bases, J shed 4 bases, and the junction held 1 base outside the gene matches. The length of the CDR3 is 12 residues. This CDR3 is CASRTGATEAFF. The CDR3 DNA sequence: TGTGCCAGCAGGACAGGGGCCACTGAAGCTTTCTTT.

The rearrangement uses TRBV11-2 and TRBJ2-7; TRBD2 aligns across 7 bases. There are 14 residues in the CDR3. Per the germline V gene, CDR1 is SGHAT and CDR2 is FQNNGV. J was trimmed by 3 bases and V by 1 base; bases with no gene match: 3. The CDR3 sequence is CASSLAGGSYEQYF. DNA for the CDR3: TGTGCCAGCAGCTTAGCGGGGGGAAGCTACGAGCAGTACTTC.

The chain is built from TRBV19 and TRBJ1-4; 8 bases are a match to TRBD1. The CDR3 consists of 14 residues. CDR1 and CDR2 (germline): LNHDA, SQIVND (reference sequence). The trim removed 4 bases at V and 12 bases at J, leaving 10 bases unmatched. CDR3 in DNA: TGTGCCAGTAGTAAACAGGGGGATTATGAGGAACTGTTTTTT. Translation: CASSKQGDYEELFF.

This clone was counted at least ten times. The J gene is TRBJ1-1, the V gene TRBV6-1, with D perhaps matching TRBD1 (5 bases). Trimming stripped 2 bases from V and 0 bases from J, with 13 bases between. Germline-derived CDR1 and CDR2 are MNHNS and SASEGT. This CDR3 contains 16 residues. CDR3 coding DNA: TGTGCCAGCAGTGAATATATTGGGGGGGTGAACACTGAAGCTTTCTTT. It encodes CASSEYIGGVNTEAFF.

This clone was observed once. DNA for the CDR3: TGTGCCAGCAGTGGGGCAGGGGGCTTAGATACGCAGTATTTT. It encodes CASSGAGGLDTQYF. This chain uses TRBV2 with TRBJ2-3, with 8 bases identical to TRBD1. The CDR3 is 14 amino acids. The V gene end was trimmed by 4 bases and the J gene end by 5 bases; junction bases not matched to a gene: 5. Germline V gene data show CDR1 as SNHLY and CDR2 as FYNNEI.

The V gene is TRBV6-5, the J gene TRBJ1-1; D is undetermined. This CDR3 has 14 residues. The germline V gene has CDR1 MNHEY and CDR2 SVGAGI. V dropped 0 bases and J dropped 1 base, with 6 bases sitting between them. CDR3 sequence reads: CASSYSRENTEAFF. In nucleotides, the CDR3 is TGTGCCAGCAGTTACTCGAGGGAGAACACTGAAGCTTTCTTT.

The chain joins TRBV4-2 to TRBJ1-5; TRBD1 matches 10 bases. CDR3 size: 17 residues. The V and J ends lost 4 bases and 0 bases, in that order; junction bases with no gene match: 6. In germline, CDR1 is LGHNA, CDR2 YNFKEQ. The CDR3 DNA follows: TGTGCCAGCAGCCCACCCAGGACAGGGGGTAGCAATCAGCCCCAGCATTTT. Amino acid sequence: CASSPPRTGGSNQPQHF.

V and J are TRBV6-5 and TRBJ2-1; 11 bases are shared with TRBD2. The CDR3 length is 15 residues. With 2 bases clipped from V and 15 bases from J, the junction kept 12 bases outside the gene matches. From germline, CDR1 is MNHEY and CDR2 SVGAGI. CDR3 amino acids: CASSYGQGLAGGLFF. The CDR3 bases are TGTGCCAGCAGTTACGGGCAGGGGCTAGCGGGAGGCCTGTTCTTC.

The rearrangement uses TRBV6-5 and TRBJ2-3, with TRBD2 identical over 8 bases. CDR3 length equals 14 residues. V was pared by 6 bases and J by 2 bases, with 4 bases of the junction left unmatched. Germline V gene data show CDR1 as MNHEY and CDR2 as SVGAGI. DNA of the CDR3: TGTGCCAGCAGGAGCGGGGGAAACACAGATACGCAGTATTTT. Protein sequence: CASRSGGNTDTQYF.

CDR3 sequence reads: CASSEAGETQYF. DNA of the CDR3: TGTGCCAGCAGCGAAGCAGGGGAGACCCAGTACTTC. V gene TRBV11-2 combines with J gene TRBJ2-5; possibly TRBD1 for D (5 bases). The germline gives CDR1 SGHAT, CDR2 FQNNGV. This CDR3 has 12 residues. V dropped 5 bases and J dropped 5 bases, with 9 bases sitting between them.

The CDR3 loop is CASKGLADNEQFF. The CDR3 DNA sequence: TGTGCCAGCAAGGGACTAGCGGACAATGAGCAGTTCTTC. The J gene is TRBJ2-1, the V gene TRBV9, with 11 bases that match TRBD2. Germline CDR1 reads SGDLS; CDR2 reads YYNGEE. There are 13 residues in the CDR3. V gave up 6 bases and J gave up 5 bases; unmatched junction bases: 1.

V gene TRBV6-5 combines with J gene TRBJ1-5; D call uncertain. The germline V and J ends were trimmed by 7 bases and 1 base, with 8 bases remaining between them. CDR1 MNHEY and CDR2 SVGAGI come from the germline V gene. This CDR3 spans 13 amino acids. The CDR3 DNA sequence: TGTGCCAGCAACCAACAGAGCAATCAGCCCCAGCATTTT. The encoded protein is CASNQQSNQPQHF.

The rearrangement uses TRBV6-1 and TRBJ1-4, with TRBD1 identical over 8 bases. The germline CDR1 and CDR2 sequences are MNHNS and SASEGT. CDR3 length: 15 amino acids. Trimming removed 5 bases from V and 2 bases from J; junction bases left unmatched: 4. CDR3 bases: TGTGCCAGCAGTCCCCGACAGGGGACTAATGAAAAACTGTTTTTT. Amino acids: CASSPRQGTNEKLFF.

The gene calls are TRBV18 and TRBJ2-3; possibly TRBD1 for D (5 bases). There are 13 residues in the CDR3. Germline V gene lookup returns CDR1 KGHSH and CDR2 LQKENI. The germline V and J ends were trimmed by 7 bases and 2 bases, with 10 bases remaining between them. The CDR3 loop reads CASFEQATDTQYF. CDR3 coding DNA: TGTGCCAGCTTCGAACAGGCCACAGATACGCAGTATTTT.

The V gene is TRBV11-3, the J gene TRBJ2-1; tentatively, D is TRBD1 (7 bases). Germline V lookup: CDR1 SGHNT, CDR2 YENEEA. This CDR3 spans 15 amino acids. V was pared by 2 bases and J by 9 bases, with 17 bases between. The CDR3 DNA follows: TGTGCCAGCAGCTTACGGGCAGGCCAGGGGGGTGAGCAGTTCTTC. As protein: CASSLRAGQGGEQFF.

The chain is built from TRBV6-4 and TRBJ2-1; 7 nucleotides line up with TRBD2. The CDR3 totals 14 residues. V lost 4 bases to trimming and J lost 5 bases; unmatched junction nucleotides: 5. Germline V gene lookup returns CDR1 MRHNA and CDR2 SNTAGT. CDR3 DNA: TGTGCCAGCAGTGTAGGGGACTATAACAATGAGCAGTTCTTC. Translating it yields CASSVGDYNNEQFF.

This chain joins TRBV18 and TRBJ1-2, with 12 nucleotides matching TRBD1. V was clipped by 3 bases and J by 4 bases; unmatched bases: 9. Germline V gene data show CDR1 as KGHSH and CDR2 as LQKENI. This CDR3 has 17 residues. The chain's CDR3 is CASSPSSRGQGAYGYTF. The CDR3 DNA sequence: TGTGCCAGCTCACCGTCTTCGAGGGGACAGGGGGCCTATGGCTACACCTTC.

This chain uses TRBV28 with TRBJ2-7; 8 bases are shared with TRBD2. With 7 bases clipped from V and 0 bases from J, the junction kept 8 bases outside the gene matches. Germline V gives CDR1 MDHEN, CDR2 SYDVKM. The CDR3 totals 15 residues. CDR3 protein: CASTALSGSSYEQYF. The CDR3 DNA reads TGTGCCAGCACCGCCCTGAGCGGGAGCTCCTACGAGCAGTACTTC.

The chain joins TRBV6-5 to TRBJ1-2, with unresolved D. Germline lookup yields CDR1 MNHEY and CDR2 SVGAGI. The V gene lost 0 bases and the J gene lost 0 bases, with 8 bases spanning the gap. This CDR3 has 15 residues. CDR3 bases: TGTGCCAGCAGTTACTCCTCGGGAACTAACTATGGCTACACCTTC. Translation: CASSYSSGTNYGYTF.